These T cell receptor beta chains were read from a single sample in a study of immune aging and cytomegalovirus after organ transplant. For these TCRs, the target antigens are not known. TCRdb reprocessed the single-cell sequencing reads with MiXCR, giving one entry per CDR3 protein. Here the sample spans tens of thousands of distinct CDR3 sequences, roughly a third being singletons. The sequences come from CMV peptide-activated CD4+ and CD8+ T cells sorted from blood, collected at five time points, pooled. These TCRs come from a female donor who had a heart transplant and CMV viremia. CDR3s include the opening cysteine and the closing phenylalanine or tryptophan. D genes are given only for firm matches. Clone size is given for some rows only: seen once, a few or many times, or a class if the clone is expanded.

medium-sized	.	TRBV20-1	TRBJ2-7	CSARDRGTSYEQYF	TGCAGTGCTAGAGATCGGGGGACTTCCTACGAGCAGTACTTC
many	TRBD1	TRBV27	TRBJ2-3	CASSLFGTGTDTQYF	TGTGCCAGCAGTTTGTTTGGGACAGGCACAGATACGCAGTATTTT
medium-sized	TRBD2	TRBV18	TRBJ2-7	CASSASGTPSYEQYF	TGTGCCAGCTCGGCTAGCGGGACCCCCTCCTACGAGCAGTACTTC
.	TRBD1	TRBV4-3	TRBJ2-2	CASSQNRGRTGELFF	TGCGCCAGCAGCCAAAATAGGGGGCGGACCGGGGAGCTGTTTTTT
.	TRBD1	TRBV18	TRBJ2-2	CASSTTGSGELFF	TGTGCCAGCTCAACGACAGGGTCCGGGGAGCTGTTTTTT
.	.	TRBV4-3	TRBJ1-2	CASSQDGTDGYTF	TGCGCCAGCAGCCAAGATGGAACAGATGGCTACACCTTC
.	.	TRBV5-1	TRBJ2-7	CASTHEQYF	TGCGCCAGCACCCACGAGCAGTACTTC
.	.	TRBV5-4	TRBJ2-7	CASSSFKTGTHEQYF	TGTGCCAGCAGCTCTTTCAAGACAGGAACCCACGAGCAGTACTTC
.	.	TRBV20-1	TRBJ1-2	CSASANYGYTF	TGCAGTGCTTCAGCTAACTATGGCTACACCTTC
.	.	TRBV19	TRBJ2-2	CASSFGTRQVTGELFF	TGTGCCAGTAGTTTTGGCACCCGACAGGTGACCGGGGAGCTGTTTTTT
.	TRBD2	TRBV27	TRBJ2-7	CAGSLTLGLAGYKQYF	TGTGCCGGCAGTTTAACTCTTGGACTAGCGGGCTACAAGCAGTACTTC
many	.	TRBV15	TRBJ2-3	CATSRLGDTQYF	TGTGCCACCAGCAGACTTGGAGATACGCAGTATTTT
.	.	TRBV27	TRBJ2-7	CASRRDDSYEQYF	TGTGCCAGCAGGAGGGACGACTCCTACGAACAGTACTTC